A single sample is the source of the 17 T cell receptor beta chains below, sequenced in a study of OX40 agonist ivuxolimab in advanced cancers. The table came from immunoSEQ multiplex PCR; TCRdb's copy has only in-frame clones and leaves some out. This sample has 50,000 to 70,000 clones; about 90% occur once, and the top ten carry around 4%. Material: CD4+ or CD8+ T cells sorted from blood, obtained in a trial of the OX40 agonist ivuxolimab. These TCRs come from an adult with an advanced solid tumor such as melanoma, head and neck, liver or kidney cancer.

The gene calls are TRBV28 and TRBJ1-2; 8 bases map to TRBD1. The V segment lost 10 bases and the J segment 6 bases; nucleotides outside the gene matches: 10. The CDR3 extends over 13 amino acids. Germline V CDR1 and CDR2: MDHEN, SYDVKM. The CDR3 DNA reads as TGTGCCACCACTCCGGGACAGGTCGATGGCTACACCTTC. It encodes CATTPGQVDGYTF.

This sequence joins TRBV4-1 and TRBJ2-1, with 8 bases aligning to TRBD1. Germline V gives CDR1 MGHRA, CDR2 YSYEKL. V was pared by 3 bases and J by 7 bases, with 11 bases of the junction left unmatched. The CDR3 consists of 16 residues. DNA for the CDR3: TGCGCCAGCAGCCAGGTTTCAGGGGGCGCGCCTAATGAGCAGTTCTTC. This encodes CASSQVSGGAPNEQFF.

This chain joins TRBV11-1 and TRBJ2-7; D not certain. The CDR3 runs 14 residues. Germline CDR1 SGHAT, CDR2 FQDESV (reference sequence). V lost 2 bases to trimming and J lost 2 bases, with 10 bases between them. The CDR3 bases are TGTGCCAGCAGCTTAACTGGAATCGCCTACGAGCAGTACTTC. Translating it yields CASSLTGIAYEQYF.

CDR3 DNA: TGTGCCAGCAGCTATGCGGGACTACCCTCAGGGGAGCAGTACTTC. Amino acids: CASSYAGLPSGEQYF. V is TRBV5-4 and J is TRBJ2-7; 7 bases agree with TRBD2. The germline CDR1 and CDR2 sequences are SGHNT and YYREEE (reference sequence). The junction had 13 bases not matched to a gene; V was cut back by 3 bases and J by 7 bases. CDR3 length: 15 residues. Variable domain in full (rest from reference TRBV5-4 and TRBJ2-7): ETGVTQSPTHLIKTRGQQVTLRCSSQSGHNTVSWYQQALGQGPQFIFQYYREEENGRGNFPPRFSGLQFPNYSSELNVNALELDDSALYLCASSYAGLPSGEQYFGPGTRLTVT.

The table lists this clone with a few counts. V is TRBV18 and J is TRBJ2-3; D ambiguous. This CDR3 contains 12 residues. Trimming removed 8 bases from V and 3 bases from J, with 9 bases in between. From germline, CDR1 is KGHSH and CDR2 LQKENI. CDR3 DNA sequence: TGTGCCAGCGTGGACCGTACAGATACGCAGTATTTT. Amino acids: CASVDRTDTQYF.

The chain joins TRBV5-6 to TRBJ1-3; D gene ambiguous. There are 11 residues in the CDR3. Germline values: CDR1 SGHDT, CDR2 YYEEEE. The germline V and J ends were trimmed by 3 bases and 2 bases, with 0 bases remaining between them. CDR3 loop: CASSSGNTIYF. The CDR3 coding sequence is TGTGCCAGCAGCTCTGGAAACACCATATATTTT.

V is TRBV7-3 and J is TRBJ2-3, with D possibly TRBD2 on 5 matching bases. This CDR3 is built from 17 residues. CDR1 SGHTA and CDR2 FQGTGA come from the germline V gene. V was trimmed by 5 bases and J by 2 bases, leaving 20 bases between them. The CDR3 coding sequence is TGTGCCAGCAGCCCCCTTGGGAGAGCGAGCTTCACAGATACGCAGTATTTT. Translating gives CASSPLGRASFTDTQYF.

The chain links TRBV4-3 to TRBJ2-1; 14 positions agree with TRBD2. The V segment lost 0 bases and the J segment 3 bases; nucleotides outside the gene matches: 13. This CDR3 is 21 amino acids long. The germline V gene encodes CDR1 LGHNA and CDR2 YSLEER. The DNA of the CDR3 is TGCGCCAGCAGCCAAGAGGCCGGGACTAGCGGGAGTTGGGACTTCTACAATGAGCAGTTCTTC. This encodes CASSQEAGTSGSWDFYNEQFF.

V and J are TRBV5-5 and TRBJ2-5, with 9 bases lining up with TRBD2. After removal of 4 bases from V and 1 base from J, the junction contained 5 bases not matched to a gene. Germline values: CDR1 SGHKS, CDR2 YYEKEE (reference sequence). The length of the CDR3 is 15 residues. The CDR3 sequence is CASSLGLARQETQYF. The CDR3 nucleotides are TGTGCCAGCAGCCTCGGACTAGCGCGCCAAGAGACCCAGTACTTC.

The rearrangement uses TRBV19 and TRBJ2-7; D is perhaps TRBD1 or TRBD2 (5 bases each). In germline, CDR1 is LNHDA, CDR2 SQIVND (reference sequence). CDR3 length: 12 amino acids. V gave up 3 bases and J gave up 5 bases, with 8 bases separating them. In DNA form, the CDR3 reads TGTGCCAGTAGTATCGGGGCGGACGAGCAGTACTTC. Residues: CASSIGADEQYF.

The chain recombines TRBV19 with TRBJ2-1, with TRBD2 matching 11 bases. J gave up 4 bases and V 0 bases, and 8 bases lay outside the gene matches. From germline, CDR1 is LNHDA and CDR2 SQIVND (reference sequence). This CDR3 has 18 amino acids. In DNA, the CDR3 is TGTGCCAGTAGTATAGATCGGCTAGCGGGAGGAAGGTACAATGAGCAGTTCTTC. Protein product: CASSIDRLAGGRYNEQFF.

J is TRBJ2-2 and V is TRBV30; no definite D call. Germline loops: CDR1 GTSNPN, CDR2 SVGIG (reference sequence). The germline V and J ends were trimmed by 1 base and 4 bases, with 22 bases remaining between them. The CDR3 is 18 amino acids. The CDR3 DNA follows: TGTGCCTGGAGTGACTGGTCTAATTTTGTAGGTGCCACCGGGGAGCTGTTTTTT. It is translated as CAWSDWSNFVGATGELFF.

V is TRBV5-1 and J is TRBJ2-5; perhaps TRBD2 as D (6 bases). There are 15 residues in the CDR3. V gave up 3 bases and J gave up 3 bases, with 15 bases separating them. CDR1 and CDR2 (germline): SGHRS, YFSETQ. The CDR3 DNA sequence: TGCGCCAGCAGCTGGCCCCGACTAGATGAAGAGACCCAGTACTTC. Translating gives CASSWPRLDEETQYF.

The J gene is TRBJ2-3, the V gene TRBV4-1; 7 bases align to TRBD2. J was trimmed by 0 bases and V by 6 bases; bases with no gene match: 9. Germline lookup yields CDR1 MGHRA and CDR2 YSYEKL. CDR3 length equals 16 residues. The DNA of the CDR3 is TGCGCCAGCAGATCCCTGTCTAGCGGAAGCACAGATACGCAGTATTTT. This sequence encodes CASRSLSSGSTDTQYF.

This clone was detected once. The rearrangement uses TRBV11-1 and TRBJ2-5, with D maybe TRBD1 (5 bases). The CDR3 has 14 amino acids. Germline CDR1 and CDR2: SGHAT and FQDESV (reference sequence). Trimming pared 5 bases from V and 2 bases from J, leaving 12 bases between. CDR3 protein: CASSVTGQQETQYF. CDR3 in DNA: TGTGCCAGCAGCGTTACAGGTCAGCAAGAGACCCAGTACTTC. Full variable domain (remainder filled in from reference TRBV11-1 and TRBJ2-5): EAEVAQSPRYKITEKSQAVAFWCDPISGHATLYWYRQILGQGPELLVQFQDESVVDDSQLPKDRFSAERLKGVDSTLKIQPAELGDSAMYLCASSVTGQQETQYFGPGTRLLVL.

The chain carries TRBV19 and TRBJ1-2; no clear D gene. Deletions cut 5 bases from V and 3 bases from J, with 10 bases between. Germline lookup yields CDR1 LNHDA and CDR2 SQIVND (reference sequence). CDR3 length: 13 residues. CDR3: CASSVAADYGYTF. Here the CDR3 DNA reads TGTGCCAGTAGTGTGGCGGCAGACTATGGCTACACCTTC.

V is TRBV10-1 and J is TRBJ2-2; no firm D call. Trimming removed 2 bases from V and 7 bases from J, with 17 bases in between. CDR3 length equals 16 residues. Germline loops: CDR1 WNHNN, CDR2 SYGVQD (reference sequence). The CDR3 sequence: CASSEDPCLRDGELFF. CDR3 sequence (DNA): TGCGCCAGCAGTGAGGACCCGTGTCTCCGCGACGGGGAGCTGTTTTTT.